A single sample is the source of the 32 T cell receptor beta chains below, sequenced in a study of blood T cell repertoires in COVID-19. Assay: immunoSEQ multiplex PCR; the TCRdb copy retains only in-frame clones and omits some. The sample has about 480,000 clones; roughly nine tenths are singletons. Material for sequencing was PBMCs or T cells enriched from blood (not recorded which). Every receptor here comes from a woman aged 55-70 years who had recovered from COVID-19.

J is TRBJ2-1 and V is TRBV5-1, with TRBD2 matching over 15 bases. The CDR3 spans 15 residues. J gave up 9 bases and V 3 bases, and 4 bases lay outside the gene matches. Germline CDR1 is SGHRS and CDR2 is YFSETQ. CDR3 protein: CASSWTSGGAGEQFF. CDR3 nucleotide sequence: TGCGCCAGCAGCTGGACTAGCGGGGGGGCAGGTGAGCAGTTCTTC.

This chain links TRBV11-2 with TRBJ2-3; a weak D match, TRBD1 (5 bases). Looked up from germline, CDR1 is SGHAT and CDR2 is FQNNGV. V dropped 2 bases and J dropped 0 bases, with 18 bases sitting between them. This CDR3 comprises 18 residues. The CDR3 is CASSLIKGRVASTDTQYF. The DNA for the CDR3 is TGTGCCAGCAGCTTAATAAAGGGCAGGGTCGCCAGCACAGATACGCAGTATTTT.

J is TRBJ2-5 and V is TRBV25-1; TRBD2 is a possible D gene (7 bases). V gave up 3 bases and J gave up 2 bases, with 13 bases separating them. The CDR3 is 15 amino acids. Germline CDR1 is MGHDK and CDR2 is SYGVNS. The CDR3 sequence is CASSDPRGRQETQYF. CDR3 DNA sequence: TGTGCCAGCAGTGACCCGCGGGGGCGGCAAGAGACCCAGTACTTC.

The chain uses TRBV10-3 and TRBJ1-5, with D tentatively TRBD1 (6 bases). The ends were cut back, 6 bases at V and 6 bases at J, with 12 bases in the middle. Germline V gene data show CDR1 as ENHRY and CDR2 as SYGVKD. This CDR3 is built from 13 residues. CDR3 sequence reads: CAISSTGTQPQHF. The CDR3 DNA reads as TGTGCCATCAGCTCGACAGGTACTCAGCCCCAGCATTTT.

The genes are TRBV2 and TRBJ1-3, with D uncertain. Deletions cut 3 bases from V and 3 bases from J, with 12 bases between. Germline CDR1 reads SNHLY; CDR2 reads FYNNEI. The CDR3 spans 15 residues. This chain's CDR3 is CASSEGRESGNTIYF. As DNA, the CDR3 is TGTGCCAGCAGTGAGGGTAGGGAGAGTGGAAACACCATATATTTT.

This clone was found once. This chain connects TRBV6-5 to TRBJ1-4; D is unresolved. CDR1 MNHEY and CDR2 SVGAGI come from the germline V gene. V dropped 6 bases and J dropped 7 bases, with 15 bases sitting between them. The length of the CDR3 is 14 residues. CDR3 nucleotides: TGTGCCAGCAGGTCCGGGGATTTGGGTGAAAAACTGTTTTTT. This sequence encodes CASRSGDLGEKLFF.

The rearrangement joins TRBV6-5 to TRBJ2-7, with D perhaps TRBD1 (6 bases). This CDR3 has 14 amino acids. Germline V gene lookup returns CDR1 MNHEY and CDR2 SVGAGI. Deletions cut 3 bases from V and 7 bases from J, with 16 bases between. The CDR3 coding sequence is TGTGCCAGCAGTTATAGCCAGGGGTGGAGTGAGCAGTACTTC. Encoded protein: CASSYSQGWSEQYF.

The V gene is TRBV2, the J gene TRBJ2-1, with 8 bases fitting TRBD2. This CDR3 comprises 16 residues. Germline loops: CDR1 SNHLY, CDR2 FYNNEI. V shed 3 bases, J shed 3 bases, and the junction held 7 bases outside the gene matches. The CDR3 DNA sequence: TGTGCCAGCAGTGATTACGCTAGCGGGTTCTACAATGAGCAGTTCTTC. Translated, it gives CASSDYASGFYNEQFF.

This rearrangement joins TRBV6-5 to TRBJ2-7; no firm D call. With 6 bases removed from V and 3 bases from J, the gap between germline ends came to 18 bases. Germline loops: CDR1 MNHEY, CDR2 SVGAGI. The CDR3 has 15 amino acids. The CDR3 loop is CASSPSISSYYEQYF. The CDR3 DNA sequence: TGTGCCAGCAGCCCCAGTATTAGCTCTTACTACGAGCAGTACTTC.

The rearrangement uses TRBV2 and TRBJ2-7, with a tentative D call TRBD2 (7 bases). Trimming took off 2 bases at V and 1 base at J, with 15 bases between the two ends. This CDR3 is built from 16 residues. Germline loops: CDR1 SNHLY, CDR2 FYNNEI. Here the CDR3 reads CASSESGGADSYEQYV. The CDR3 region has the DNA TGTGCCAGCAGTGAATCGGGGGGCGCAGATTCCTACGAGCAGTACGTC.

This clone was seen just once. The V call is TRBV5-1, the J call TRBJ2-3; 11 positions agree with TRBD2. V shed 3 bases, J shed 3 bases, and the junction held 6 bases outside the gene matches. Germline V gene sequence: CDR1 SGHRS, CDR2 YFSETQ. The CDR3 contains 16 residues. The CDR3 DNA reads as TGCGCCAGCAGCTATACGGGGACTAGCGGAACAGATACGCAGTATTTT. Residues: CASSYTGTSGTDTQYF.

This chain joins TRBV5-1 and TRBJ2-3; TRBD2 agrees at 14 bases. The CDR3 has 17 residues. CDR1 SGHRS and CDR2 YFSETQ come from the germline V gene. Trimming took 4 bases from V and 0 from J; bases not matched to a gene: 4. In DNA form, the CDR3 reads TGCGCCAGCAGCCCGGGACTAGCGGGGGCTAGCACAGATACGCAGTATTTT. The encoded protein is CASSPGLAGASTDTQYF.

The rearrangement uses TRBV25-1 and TRBJ1-6; 8 nucleotides match TRBD1. The germline CDR1 and CDR2 sequences are MGHDK and SYGVNS. The CDR3 sequence is 16 residues long. V lost 4 bases to trimming and J lost 9 bases; unmatched junction nucleotides: 11. CDR3 nucleotide sequence: TGTGCCAGCAGTGGATTTACCCAGGGGGCGTTTTCACCCCTCCACTTT. Protein: CASSGFTQGAFSPLHF.

The rearrangement joins TRBV7-6 to TRBJ1-5; no clear D gene. V lost 3 bases to trimming and J lost 1 base, with 13 bases between them. In germline, CDR1 is SGHVS, CDR2 FNYEAQ. The CDR3 spans 16 residues. CDR3 sequence reads: CASSLMPRASNQPQHF. CDR3 sequence (DNA): TGTGCCAGCAGCTTGATGCCTCGAGCCAGCAATCAGCCCCAGCATTTT.

This rearrangement joins TRBV2 to TRBJ2-1, with 7 bases identical to TRBD1. The germline CDR1 and CDR2 sequences are SNHLY and FYNNEI. The CDR3 is 14 amino acids. Losses at the gene ends were 11 bases for V and 6 bases for J; bases not matched to a gene: 13. DNA of the CDR3: TGTGCCCCCAATGGAGGACAGGCAAGCAATGAGCAGTTCTTC. This gives the protein CAPNGGQASNEQFF.

The genes are TRBV9 and TRBJ2-1, with D unclear. Germline lookup yields CDR1 SGDLS and CDR2 YYNGEE. Trimming left V 4 bases short and J 0 bases short, with 14 bases between. This CDR3 has 16 amino acids. CDR3 DNA: TGTGCCAGCAGCCCTACGTCAGGTACCTCCTACAATGAGCAGTTCTTC. It yields the protein CASSPTSGTSYNEQFF.

This chain connects TRBV19 to TRBJ1-3, with 7 nucleotides matching TRBD1. The CDR3 consists of 15 residues. Germline values: CDR1 LNHDA, CDR2 SQIVND (reference sequence). Trimming took 6 bases from V and 2 from J; bases not matched to a gene: 7. DNA of the CDR3: TGTGCCAGTAGCGGGGGACAGTTAACTGGAAACACCATATATTTT. Amino acids: CASSGGQLTGNTIYF.

The chain couples TRBV5-4 to TRBJ2-6, with TRBD2 identical over 8 bases. Unmatched junction bases numbered 5, after V lost 6 bases and J lost 3 bases. This CDR3 contains 15 residues. Looked up from germline, CDR1 is SGHNT and CDR2 is YYREEE (reference sequence). The CDR3 nucleotides are TGTGCCAGCAATTTCGGGGGGGATGGGGCCAACGTCCTGACTTTC. Its translation: CASNFGGDGANVLTF.

J is TRBJ1-6 and V is TRBV6-5; TRBD1 aligns across 8 bases. Trimming took 6 bases from V and 5 from J; bases not matched to a gene: 3. CDR1 and CDR2 from the germline V gene are MNHEY and SVGAGI. The CDR3 runs 14 residues. The CDR3 sequence is CASRKTGDNSPLHF. CDR3 DNA: TGTGCCAGCAGGAAGACAGGGGATAATTCACCCCTCCACTTT.

V is TRBV21-1 and J is TRBJ2-7; the listed D gene, TRBD2, was not tested against the DNA. TRBV21-1 is a pseudogene. This CDR3 is built from 15 residues. CDR3 sequence (DNA): TGTGCCAGCAGCAAAGAATTGGTGGCGGCCTACGAGCAGTACTTC. Protein: CASSKELVAAYEQYF.

The rearrangement links TRBV24-1 to TRBJ2-1, with a possible D match to TRBD1 (5 bases). This CDR3 has 16 residues. The V gene lost 2 bases and the J gene lost 4 bases, with 14 bases spanning the gap. Germline V lookup: CDR1 KGHDR, CDR2 SFDVKD. The CDR3 nucleotides are TGTGCCACCAGTGATTCGGACACGCTAGGATACAATGAGCAGTTCTTC. Encoded protein: CATSDSDTLGYNEQFF.

This clone turned up a few times. V and J are TRBV4-1 and TRBJ1-2; 10 bases match TRBD1. Unmatched junction bases numbered 4, after V lost 4 bases and J lost 5 bases. The CDR3 length is 14 residues. Germline CDR1 reads MGHRA; CDR2 reads YSYEKL. The CDR3 bases are TGCGCCAGCAGCCCAGGGGGACAGGGGTATGGCTACACCTTC. It codes for CASSPGGQGYGYTF.

This rearrangement joins TRBV7-8 to TRBJ2-5; the D gene is possibly TRBD2 (5 bases). Germline values: CDR1 SGHVS, CDR2 FQNEAQ. This CDR3 has 13 amino acids. Trimming took off 0 bases at V and 5 bases at J, with 7 bases between the two ends. The CDR3 DNA sequence: TGTGCCAGCAGCTTAGCTGGCGGGGAGACCCAGTACTTC. Translation: CASSLAGGETQYF. The entire variable domain, with the rest obtained from reference TRBV7-8 and TRBJ2-5, is as follows: GAGVSQSPRYKVAKRGQDVALRCDPISGHVSLFWYQQALGQGPEFLTYFQNEAQLDKSGLPSDRFFAERPEGSVSTLKIQRTQQEDSAVYLCASSLAGGETQYFGPGTRLLVL.

This CDR3 is CAISYAGNTIYF. The CDR3 coding sequence is TGTGCCATCAGCTACGCCGGAAACACCATATATTTT. V and J are TRBV10-3 and TRBJ1-3, with D unclear. This CDR3 comprises 12 residues. CDR1 is ENHRY, CDR2 SYGVKD, per germline. Trimming left V 6 bases short and J 4 bases short, with 7 bases between.

The chain couples TRBV11-2 to TRBJ1-3; D gene uncertain. V was trimmed by 8 bases and J by 0 bases, leaving 14 bases between them. Per the germline V gene, CDR1 is SGHAT and CDR2 is FQNNGV. CDR3 length: 15 amino acids. The CDR3 is CASRGRTSSGNTIYF. The CDR3 DNA reads as TGTGCCAGCCGAGGTAGAACGAGCTCTGGAAACACCATATATTTT.

The genes are TRBV20-1 and TRBJ2-3; weak D call: TRBD1 (6 bases). Germline-derived CDR1 and CDR2 are DFQATT and SNEGSKA (reference sequence). V lost 3 bases and J lost 5, with 15 bases in between. CDR3 length: 14 residues. The CDR3 loop is CSASVTGGRDTQYF. The CDR3 DNA reads as TGCAGTGCTAGTGTGACAGGAGGTAGAGATACGCAGTATTTT.

This rearrangement joins TRBV5-1 to TRBJ2-2, with 12 bases aligning to TRBD2. The CDR3 is 18 residues long. J gave up 1 base and V 2 bases, and 6 bases lay outside the gene matches. CDR1 and CDR2 from the germline V gene are SGHRS and YFSETQ. The CDR3 sequence is CASSFGRLAGENTGELFF. As DNA, the CDR3 is TGCGCCAGCAGCTTCGGGCGACTAGCGGGGGAGAACACCGGGGAGCTGTTTTTT.

The chain employs TRBV4-1 and TRBJ2-2; 7 nucleotides agree with TRBD1. Germline V lookup: CDR1 MGHRA, CDR2 YSYEKL. Trimming cost V 4 bases and J 6 bases; bases outside gene matches: 5. The CDR3 has 14 amino acids. The CDR3 nucleotides are TGCGCCAGCAGCCGTGAAGGGGGCTCCGGGGAGCTGTTTTTT. Protein: CASSREGGSGELFF.

This clone appeared once. Other DNA sequences within the sample encode an identical CDR3. J is TRBJ2-3 and V is TRBV5-4, with D perhaps matching TRBD2 (6 bases). This CDR3 is built from 15 residues. The V end lost 0 bases, the J end lost 1 base, and 9 bases lay between the germline ends. CDR1 SGHNT and CDR2 YYREEE come from the germline V gene (reference sequence). This chain's CDR3 is CASSLAGGRTDTQYF. CDR3 nucleotides: TGTGCCAGCAGCTTGGCTGGAGGGCGCACAGATACGCAGTATTTT.

CDR3 protein: CASSRSDRGLNQPQHF. The CDR3 DNA sequence: TGTGCCAGTAGTCGCTCGGACAGGGGCCTCAATCAGCCCCAGCATTTT. This rearrangement joins TRBV19 to TRBJ1-5; TRBD1 matches at 9 bases. CDR3 length: 16 residues. J gave up 3 bases and V 5 bases, and 8 bases lay outside the gene matches. The germline gives CDR1 LNHDA, CDR2 SQIVND (reference sequence).

V is TRBV20-1 and J is TRBJ2-1, with D unclear. CDR1 is DFQATT and CDR2 is SNEGSKA in the germline V gene (reference sequence). The CDR3 covers 15 residues. With 3 bases removed from V and 7 bases from J, the gap between germline ends came to 19 bases. CDR3 loop: CSASNWAQILNEQFF. The CDR3 region has the DNA TGCAGTGCTAGTAATTGGGCGCAGATTTTGAATGAGCAGTTCTTC.

This clone was detected only once. V gene TRBV7-9 combines with J gene TRBJ1-6; D is perhaps TRBD1 (6 bases). The V gene lost 4 bases and the J gene lost 7 bases, with 14 bases spanning the gap. The CDR3 runs 15 residues. CDR1 and CDR2 from the germline V gene are SEHNR and FQNEAQ (reference sequence). The CDR3 coding sequence is TGTGCCAGCAGCTCACCACAGGGTTGGAATTCACCCCTCCACTTT. It encodes CASSSPQGWNSPLHF.